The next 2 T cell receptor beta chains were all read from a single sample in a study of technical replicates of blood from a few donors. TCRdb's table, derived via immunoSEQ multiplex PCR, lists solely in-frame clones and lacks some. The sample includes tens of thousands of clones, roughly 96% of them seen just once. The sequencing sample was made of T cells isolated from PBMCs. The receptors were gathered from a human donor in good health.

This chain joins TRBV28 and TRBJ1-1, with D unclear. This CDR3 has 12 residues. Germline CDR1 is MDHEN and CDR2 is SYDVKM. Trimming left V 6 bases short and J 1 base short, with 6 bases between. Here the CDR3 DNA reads TGTGCCAGCAGACCGGGGAACACTGAAGCTTTCTTT. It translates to CASRPGNTEAFF.

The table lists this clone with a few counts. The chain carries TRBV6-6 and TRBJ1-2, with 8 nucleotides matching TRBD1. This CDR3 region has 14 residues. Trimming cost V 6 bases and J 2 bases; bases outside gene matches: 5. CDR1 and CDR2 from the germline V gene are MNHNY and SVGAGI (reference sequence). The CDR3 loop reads CASSRTGRNYGYTF. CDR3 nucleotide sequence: TGTGCCAGCAGCCGGACAGGGAGAAACTATGGCTACACCTTC.